The clone carrying this TCR beta chain was seen a handful of times. Each sample had at least 6 million PBMCs isolated. The CDR3 has 16 residues. Germline CDR1 and CDR2: MDHEN and SYDVKM. V lost 5 bases, J lost 4 bases, and 18 bases lay in between. Next came a second PCR, run for about 6 to 12 cycles, which used a sample-barcoded 5' primer along with a J-beta primer mix. TCRdb called the 5' RACE reads again in MiXCR, with one record for every CDR3 protein. The sample includes 1.5 million or so distinct CDR3 sequences, around 39% of them seen just once. The data originate from a study of blood T cells in healthy people across ages.

The clonotype was recovered from a woman in her late teens or twenties in good health. The sequencing input was blood. This sequence joins TRBV28 and TRBJ1-5; possible D gene TRBD1, 6 bases. CDR3 residues: CASSPRYYRENQPQHF. CDR3 DNA: TGTGCCAGCAGTCCCAGATATTACAGGGAAAATCAGCCCCAGCATTTT.